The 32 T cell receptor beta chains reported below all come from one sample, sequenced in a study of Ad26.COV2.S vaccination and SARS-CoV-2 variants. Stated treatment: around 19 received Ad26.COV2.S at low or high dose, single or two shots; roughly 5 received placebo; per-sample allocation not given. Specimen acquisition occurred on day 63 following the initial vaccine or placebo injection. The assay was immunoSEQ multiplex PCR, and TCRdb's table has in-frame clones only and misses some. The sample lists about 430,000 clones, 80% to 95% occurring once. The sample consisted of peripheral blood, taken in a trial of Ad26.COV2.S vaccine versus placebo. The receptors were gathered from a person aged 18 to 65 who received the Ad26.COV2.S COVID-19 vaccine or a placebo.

CDR3 sequence reads: CASSYDSGYGYTF. Here the CDR3 DNA reads TGTGCCAGCAGTTATGACAGCGGCTATGGCTACACCTTC. The rearrangement joins TRBV6-6 to TRBJ1-2, with D possibly being TRBD1 (5 bases). Germline CDR1 is MNHNY and CDR2 is SVGAGI (reference sequence). CDR3 length: 13 amino acids. V lost 3 bases and J lost 4, with 9 bases in between.

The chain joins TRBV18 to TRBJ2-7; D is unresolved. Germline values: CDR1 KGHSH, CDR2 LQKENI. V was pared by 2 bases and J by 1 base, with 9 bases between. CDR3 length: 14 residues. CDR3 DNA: TGTGCCAGCTCACCAACCCCCGGATCCTACGAGCAGTACTTC. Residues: CASSPTPGSYEQYF. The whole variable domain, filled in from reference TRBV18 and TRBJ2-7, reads NAGVMQNPRHLVRRRGQEARLRCSPMKGHSHVYWYRQLPEEGLKFMVYLQKENIIDESGMPKERFSAEFPKEGPSILRIQQVVRGDSAAYFCASSPTPGSYEQYFGPGTRLTVT.

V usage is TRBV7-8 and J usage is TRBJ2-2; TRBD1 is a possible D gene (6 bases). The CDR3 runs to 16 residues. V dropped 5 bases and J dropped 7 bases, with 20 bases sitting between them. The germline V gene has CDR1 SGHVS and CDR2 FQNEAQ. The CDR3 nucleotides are TGTGCCAGCAGCGTCAATGCCCACCAGGGGATCGGGGAGCTGTTTTTT. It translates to CASSVNAHQGIGELFF.

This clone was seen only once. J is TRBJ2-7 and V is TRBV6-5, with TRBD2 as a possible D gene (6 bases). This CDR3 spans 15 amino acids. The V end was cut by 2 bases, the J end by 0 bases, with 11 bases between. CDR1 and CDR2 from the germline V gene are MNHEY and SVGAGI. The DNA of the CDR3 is TGTGCCAGCAGTTACATTAGCGGTAGCTCCTACGAGCAGTACTTC. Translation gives CASSYISGSSYEQYF.

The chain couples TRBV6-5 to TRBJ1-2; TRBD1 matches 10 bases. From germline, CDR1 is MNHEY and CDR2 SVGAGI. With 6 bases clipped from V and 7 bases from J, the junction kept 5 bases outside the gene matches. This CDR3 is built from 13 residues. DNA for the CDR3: TGTGCCAGCAGCGGGACAGGGGTTGGTGGCTACACCTTC. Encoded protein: CASSGTGVGGYTF.

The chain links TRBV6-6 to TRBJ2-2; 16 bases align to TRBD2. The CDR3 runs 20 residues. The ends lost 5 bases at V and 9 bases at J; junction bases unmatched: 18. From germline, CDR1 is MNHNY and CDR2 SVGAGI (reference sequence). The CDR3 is CASSPRGLAGGQLGDRELFF. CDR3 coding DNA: TGTGCCAGCAGTCCAAGGGGACTAGCGGGAGGGCAGCTCGGTGACCGGGAGCTGTTTTTT.

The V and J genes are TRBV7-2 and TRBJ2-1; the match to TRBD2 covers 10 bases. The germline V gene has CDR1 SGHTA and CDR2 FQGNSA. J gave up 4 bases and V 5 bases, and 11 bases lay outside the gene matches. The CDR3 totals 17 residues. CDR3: CASSARSSGRGYNEQFF. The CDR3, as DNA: TGTGCCAGCAGCGCGCGTTCAAGCGGGAGGGGATACAATGAGCAGTTCTTC.

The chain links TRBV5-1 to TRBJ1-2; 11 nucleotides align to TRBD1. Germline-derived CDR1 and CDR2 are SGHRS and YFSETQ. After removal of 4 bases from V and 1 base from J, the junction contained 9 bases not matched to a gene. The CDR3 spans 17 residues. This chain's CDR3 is CASSLGQGAQYNYGYTF. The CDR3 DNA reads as TGCGCCAGCAGCCTCGGACAGGGGGCGCAGTATAACTATGGCTACACCTTC. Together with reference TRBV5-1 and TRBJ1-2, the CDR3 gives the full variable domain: KAGVTQTPRYLIKTRGQQVTLSCSPISGHRSVSWYQQTPGQGLQFLFEYFSETQRNKGNFPGRFSGRQFSNSRSEMNVSTLELGDSALYLCASSLGQGAQYNYGYTFGSGTRLTVV.

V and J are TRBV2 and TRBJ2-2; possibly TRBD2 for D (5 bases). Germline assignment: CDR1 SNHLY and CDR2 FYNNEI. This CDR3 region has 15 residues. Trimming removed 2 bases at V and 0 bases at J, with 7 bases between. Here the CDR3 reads CASSESGTNTGELFF. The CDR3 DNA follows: TGTGCCAGCAGTGAAAGCGGCACGAACACCGGGGAGCTGTTTTTT.

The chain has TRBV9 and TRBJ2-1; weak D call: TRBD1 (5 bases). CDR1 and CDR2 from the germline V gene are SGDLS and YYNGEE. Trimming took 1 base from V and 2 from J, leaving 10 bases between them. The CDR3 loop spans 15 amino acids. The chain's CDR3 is CASSVYRRTYNEQFF. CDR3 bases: TGTGCCAGCAGCGTATACAGGCGAACCTACAATGAGCAGTTCTTC.

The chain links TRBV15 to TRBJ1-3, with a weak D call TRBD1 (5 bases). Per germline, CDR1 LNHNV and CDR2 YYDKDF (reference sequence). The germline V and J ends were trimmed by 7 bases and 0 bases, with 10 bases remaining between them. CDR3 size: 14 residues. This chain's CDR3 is CATKGTGSGNTIYF. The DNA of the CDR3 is TGTGCCACCAAAGGGACGGGCTCTGGAAACACCATATATTTT.

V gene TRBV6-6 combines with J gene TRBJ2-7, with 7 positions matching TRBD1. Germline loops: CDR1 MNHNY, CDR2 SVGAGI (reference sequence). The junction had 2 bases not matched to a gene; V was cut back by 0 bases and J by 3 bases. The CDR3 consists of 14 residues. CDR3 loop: CASSYSTGNYEQYF. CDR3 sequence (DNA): TGTGCCAGCAGTTACTCGACAGGGAACTACGAGCAGTACTTC.

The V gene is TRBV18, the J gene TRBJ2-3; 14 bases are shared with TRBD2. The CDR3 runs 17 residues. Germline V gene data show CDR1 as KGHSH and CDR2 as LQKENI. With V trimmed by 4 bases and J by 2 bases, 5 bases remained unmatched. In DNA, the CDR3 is TGTGCCAGCTCACGGGGACTAGCGGGAGCCATCACAGATACGCAGTATTTT. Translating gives CASSRGLAGAITDTQYF.

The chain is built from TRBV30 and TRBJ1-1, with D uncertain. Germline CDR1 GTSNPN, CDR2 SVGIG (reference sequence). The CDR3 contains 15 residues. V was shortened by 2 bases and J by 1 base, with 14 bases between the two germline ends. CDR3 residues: CAWSFPGLGNTEAFF. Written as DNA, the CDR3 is TGTGCCTGGAGTTTTCCAGGACTCGGGAACACTGAAGCTTTCTTT. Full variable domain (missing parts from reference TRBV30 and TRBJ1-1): SQTIHQWPATLVQPVGSPLSLECTVEGTSNPNLYWYRQAAGRGLQLLFYSVGIGQISSEVPQNLSASRPQDRQFILSSKKLLLSDSGFYLCAWSFPGLGNTEAFFGQGTRLTVV.

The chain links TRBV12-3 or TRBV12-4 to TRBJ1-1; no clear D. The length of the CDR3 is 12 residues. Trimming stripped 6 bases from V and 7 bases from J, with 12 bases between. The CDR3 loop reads CASRDWRVEAFF. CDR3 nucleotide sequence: TGTGCCAGCAGGGACTGGAGGGTTGAAGCTTTCTTT.

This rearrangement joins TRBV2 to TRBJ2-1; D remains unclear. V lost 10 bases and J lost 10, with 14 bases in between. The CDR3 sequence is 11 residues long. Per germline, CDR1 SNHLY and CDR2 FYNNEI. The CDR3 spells CATRTRVEQFF. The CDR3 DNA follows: TGTGCCACCCGGACCCGCGTCGAGCAGTTCTTC.

The CDR3 is CASSFLAAANEQFF. CDR3 sequence (DNA): TGTGCCAGCAGTTTCTTGGCAGCCGCCAATGAGCAGTTCTTC. This chain connects TRBV6-2 or TRBV6-3 to TRBJ2-1; D unclear. Looked up from germline, CDR1 is MNHEY and CDR2 is SVGEGT. The V end was cut by 4 bases, the J end by 6 bases, with 13 bases between. CDR3 length: 14 amino acids.

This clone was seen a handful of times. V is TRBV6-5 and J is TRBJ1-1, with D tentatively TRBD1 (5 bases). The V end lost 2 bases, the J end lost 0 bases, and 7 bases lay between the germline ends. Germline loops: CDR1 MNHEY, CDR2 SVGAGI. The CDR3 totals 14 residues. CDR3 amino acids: CASSYAGMNTEAFF. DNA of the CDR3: TGTGCCAGCAGTTACGCAGGGATGAACACTGAAGCTTTCTTT.

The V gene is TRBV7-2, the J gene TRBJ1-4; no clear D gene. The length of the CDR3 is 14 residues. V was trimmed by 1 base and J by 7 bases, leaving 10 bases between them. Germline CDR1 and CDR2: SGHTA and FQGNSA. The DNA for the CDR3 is TGTGCCAGCAGCTTAGGGGTGGGCGTTGAAAAACTGTTTTTT. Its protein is CASSLGVGVEKLFF.

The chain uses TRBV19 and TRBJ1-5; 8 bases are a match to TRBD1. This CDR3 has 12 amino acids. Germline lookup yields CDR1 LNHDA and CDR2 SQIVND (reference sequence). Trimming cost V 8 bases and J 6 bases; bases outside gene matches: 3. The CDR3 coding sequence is TGTGCCAGTTCACAGGGGGGTCAGCCCCAGCATTTT. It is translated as CASSQGGQPQHF.

The chain's CDR3 is CSVGNTEAFF. The DNA of the CDR3 is TGCAGCGTTGGCAACACTGAAGCTTTCTTT. V is TRBV29-1 and J is TRBJ1-1; D is ambiguous. V lost 4 bases and J 2 bases, leaving 2 bases between the germline ends. Germline assignment: CDR1 SQVTM and CDR2 ANQGSEA. This CDR3 has 10 amino acids.

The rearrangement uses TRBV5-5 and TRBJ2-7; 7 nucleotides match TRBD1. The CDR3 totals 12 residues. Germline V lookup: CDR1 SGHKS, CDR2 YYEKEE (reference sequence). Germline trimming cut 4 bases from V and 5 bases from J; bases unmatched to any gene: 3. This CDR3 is CASSKGQNEQYF. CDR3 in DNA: TGTGCCAGCAGCAAGGGACAGAACGAGCAGTACTTC.

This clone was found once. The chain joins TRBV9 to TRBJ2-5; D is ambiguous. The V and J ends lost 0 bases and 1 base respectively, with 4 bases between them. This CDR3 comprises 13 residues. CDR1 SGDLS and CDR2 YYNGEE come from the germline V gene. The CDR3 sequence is CASSVASQETQYF. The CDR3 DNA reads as TGTGCCAGCAGCGTAGCCAGCCAAGAGACCCAGTACTTC.

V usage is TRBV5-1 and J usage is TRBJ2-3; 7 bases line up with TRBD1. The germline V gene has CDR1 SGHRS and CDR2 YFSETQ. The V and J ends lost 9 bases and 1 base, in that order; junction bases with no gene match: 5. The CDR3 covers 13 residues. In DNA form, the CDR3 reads TGCGCCAACCACGACAGGGGCACAGATACGCAGTATTTT. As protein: CANHDRGTDTQYF.

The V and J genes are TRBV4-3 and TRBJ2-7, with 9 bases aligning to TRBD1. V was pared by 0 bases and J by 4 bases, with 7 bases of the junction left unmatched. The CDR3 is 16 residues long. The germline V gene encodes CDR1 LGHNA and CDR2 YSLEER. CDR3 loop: CASSQDRTGGFYEQYF. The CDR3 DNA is TGCGCCAGCAGCCAAGATCGCACAGGGGGCTTTTACGAGCAGTACTTC.

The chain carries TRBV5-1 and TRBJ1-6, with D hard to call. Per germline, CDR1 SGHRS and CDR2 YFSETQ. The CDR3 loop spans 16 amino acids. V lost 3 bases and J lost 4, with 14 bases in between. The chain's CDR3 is CASSSAGVVYNSPLHF. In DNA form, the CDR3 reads TGCGCCAGCAGCTCGGCAGGAGTTGTGTATAATTCACCCCTCCACTTT.

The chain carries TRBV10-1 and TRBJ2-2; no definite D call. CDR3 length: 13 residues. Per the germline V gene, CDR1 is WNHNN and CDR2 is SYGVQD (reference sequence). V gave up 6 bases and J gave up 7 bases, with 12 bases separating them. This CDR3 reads CASSLIKGGELFF. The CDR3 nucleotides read TGCGCCAGCAGCCTTATCAAAGGCGGGGAGCTGTTTTTT.

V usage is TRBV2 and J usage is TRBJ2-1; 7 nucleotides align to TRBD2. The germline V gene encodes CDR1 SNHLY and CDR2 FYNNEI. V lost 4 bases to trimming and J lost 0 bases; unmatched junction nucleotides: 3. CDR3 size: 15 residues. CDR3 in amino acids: CASSGTRASYNEQFF. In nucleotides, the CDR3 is TGTGCCAGCAGTGGGACTAGAGCCTCCTACAATGAGCAGTTCTTC.

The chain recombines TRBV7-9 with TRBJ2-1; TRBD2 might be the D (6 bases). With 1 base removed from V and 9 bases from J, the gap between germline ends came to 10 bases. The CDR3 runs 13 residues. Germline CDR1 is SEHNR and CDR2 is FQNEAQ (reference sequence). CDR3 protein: CASSLVPSAEQFF. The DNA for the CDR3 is TGTGCCAGCAGCTTAGTTCCTAGCGCTGAGCAGTTCTTC.

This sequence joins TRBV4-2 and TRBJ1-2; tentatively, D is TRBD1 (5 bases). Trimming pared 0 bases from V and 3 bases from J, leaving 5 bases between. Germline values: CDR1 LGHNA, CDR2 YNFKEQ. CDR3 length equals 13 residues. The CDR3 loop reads CASSQEGDYGYTF. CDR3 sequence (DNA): TGTGCCAGCAGCCAAGAGGGGGACTATGGCTACACCTTC.

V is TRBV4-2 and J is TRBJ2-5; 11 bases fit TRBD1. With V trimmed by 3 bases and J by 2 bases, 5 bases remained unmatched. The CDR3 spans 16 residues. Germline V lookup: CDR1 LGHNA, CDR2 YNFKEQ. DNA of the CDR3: TGTGCCAGCAGCCAGGGGACAGGGGGACTTCAAGAGACCCAGTACTTC. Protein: CASSQGTGGLQETQYF.

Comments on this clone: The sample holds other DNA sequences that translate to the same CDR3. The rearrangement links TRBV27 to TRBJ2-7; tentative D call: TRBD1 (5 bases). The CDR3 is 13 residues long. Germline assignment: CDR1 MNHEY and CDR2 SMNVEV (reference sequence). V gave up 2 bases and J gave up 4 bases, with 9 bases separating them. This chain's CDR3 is CASSLRGPYEQYF. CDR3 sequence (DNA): TGTGCCAGCAGTTTAAGGGGCCCTTACGAGCAGTACTTC.